A single sample gave rise to the 15 T cell receptor beta chains below, sequenced in a study of T-cell memory formation after mild COVID-19. A single record per CDR3 protein comes from TCRdb applying MiXCR to the 5' RACE reads. The top ten hold about 3.8% of the sample, which has roughly 200,000 distinct CDR3 sequences, over 7.5% seen once. Sample: PBMCs or a T cell subset sorted from them (not recorded which). Receptors were obtained from a man aged 18 to 35 who had mild COVID-19 (a few samples of this study predate the infection). Cell type and time point are not known.

This clonotype has at least ten counts. The rearrangement joins TRBV7-2 to TRBJ2-1; TRBD2 matches 8 bases. Germline trimming cut 1 base from V and 4 bases from J; bases unmatched to any gene: 6. This CDR3 is built from 16 residues. Germline lookup yields CDR1 SGHTA and CDR2 FQGNSA. CDR3 nucleotides: TGTGCCAGCAGCTTAGGGGCGGGGGGACATTACAATGAGCAGTTCTTC. Its protein is CASSLGAGGHYNEQFF.

The gene calls are TRBV7-2 and TRBJ2-1; 8 bases map to TRBD1. There are 14 residues in the CDR3. After removal of 5 bases from V and 9 bases from J, the junction contained 9 bases not matched to a gene. Germline-derived CDR1 and CDR2 are SGHTA and FQGNSA. CDR3 loop: CASSPRQGLAEQFF. Here the CDR3 DNA reads TGTGCCAGCAGCCCACGACAGGGGCTGGCTGAGCAGTTCTTC.

This sequence joins TRBV7-2 and TRBJ1-6; possibly TRBD1 for D (5 bases). Per germline, CDR1 SGHTA and CDR2 FQGNSA. The CDR3 loop spans 18 amino acids. Trimming cost V 0 bases and J 0 bases, with 12 bases left between them. As DNA, the CDR3 is TGTGCCAGCAGCTTAGCAGGGGCCCAGGCCTCCTATAATTCACCCCTCCACTTT. This gives the protein CASSLAGAQASYNSPLHF. Using reference TRBV7-2 and TRBJ1-6 for the parts outside the CDR3, the full variable domain is GAGVSQSPSNKVTEKGKDVELRCDPISGHTALYWYRQSLGQGLEFLIYFQGNSAPDKSGLPSDRFSAERTGGSVSTLTIQRTQQEDSAVYLCASSLAGAQASYNSPLHFGNGTRLTVT.

This clonotype has at least ten counts. The CDR3 region has the DNA TGTGCCAGCTCACCAGGGGAGGGGAATGAGCAGTTCTTC. Encoded protein: CASSPGEGNEQFF. V is TRBV18 and J is TRBJ2-1; TRBD2 aligns across 7 bases. CDR1 is KGHSH, CDR2 LQKENI, per germline. This CDR3 comprises 13 residues. V was pared by 2 bases and J by 7 bases, with 2 bases of the junction left unmatched.

This clonotype was counted many times. The J gene is TRBJ2-2, the V gene TRBV9; 9 bases fit TRBD2. The germline V gene encodes CDR1 SGDLS and CDR2 YYNGEE. V lost 0 bases to trimming and J lost 4 bases; unmatched junction nucleotides: 7. This CDR3 contains 17 residues. DNA for the CDR3: TGTGCCAGCAGCGTAGCTACAAGGCGGGGGGGCACCGGGGAGCTGTTTTTT. As protein: CASSVATRRGGTGELFF. Together with reference TRBV9 and TRBJ2-2, the CDR3 gives the full variable domain: DSGVTQTPKHLITATGQRVTLRCSPRSGDLSVYWYQQSLDQGLQFLIQYYNGEERAKGNILERFSAQQFPDLHSELNLSSLELGDSALYFCASSVATRRGGTGELFFGEGSRLTVL.

The rearrangement joins TRBV7-2 to TRBJ1-3; D is unclear. This CDR3 comprises 14 residues. The germline CDR1 and CDR2 sequences are SGHTA and FQGNSA. The germline V and J ends were trimmed by 8 bases and 0 bases, with 11 bases remaining between them. CDR3 sequence (DNA): TGTGCCAGCGAGTCGCGGTCCTCTGGAAACACCATATATTTT. Residues: CASESRSSGNTIYF.

This clonotype was seen ten or more times. The rearrangement joins TRBV7-3 to TRBJ1-1; D gene ambiguous. CDR1 SGHTA and CDR2 FQGTGA come from the germline V gene. This CDR3 has 13 residues. The V gene lost 1 base and the J gene lost 3 bases, with 6 bases spanning the gap. The CDR3 DNA reads as TGTGCCAGCAGCTTAATACGGGACACTGAAGCTTTCTTT. It encodes CASSLIRDTEAFF.

The CDR3 DNA follows: TGTGCCAGCAGCTTATGGCTAGCGGCGGGGGAGCAGTACTTC. This encodes CASSLWLAAGEQYF. This chain joins TRBV7-2 and TRBJ2-7; TRBD2 aligns across 7 bases. This CDR3 is built from 14 residues. Trimming took 2 bases from V and 7 from J; bases not matched to a gene: 8. CDR1 is SGHTA, CDR2 FQGNSA, per germline.

The chain recombines TRBV7-2 with TRBJ1-2, with D maybe TRBD1 (5 bases). CDR3 size: 15 residues. CDR1 is SGHTA and CDR2 is FQGNSA in the germline V gene. V was trimmed by 1 base and J by 4 bases, leaving 13 bases between them. CDR3 DNA sequence: TGTGCCAGCAGCTTAGAAACAGGATCCCCCTATGGCTACACCTTC. It encodes CASSLETGSPYGYTF.

In this sample, this clonotype turned up a few times. This chain uses TRBV30 with TRBJ2-3; 13 nucleotides match TRBD2. The CDR3 is 16 residues long. The ends lost 3 bases at V and 2 bases at J; junction bases unmatched: 5. The germline CDR1 and CDR2 sequences are GTSNPN and SVGIG (reference sequence). The CDR3 bases are TGTGCCTGGAGGAAAACTAGCGGGGGGGTCACAGATACGCAGTATTTT. The encoded protein is CAWRKTSGGVTDTQYF.

This clonotype has just a few counts. The chain joins TRBV19 to TRBJ2-7; TRBD1 matches at 8 bases. The CDR3 has 14 residues. CDR1 is LNHDA and CDR2 is SQIVND in the germline V gene (reference sequence). Trimming cost V 7 bases and J 4 bases; bases outside gene matches: 9. The chain's CDR3 is CASMQTGGIYEQYF. Here the CDR3 DNA reads TGTGCCAGTATGCAAACAGGGGGTATTTACGAGCAGTACTTC.

This clonotype was observed many times. The chain uses TRBV5-1 and TRBJ2-3; 7 bases are a match to TRBD2. Germline V gene data show CDR1 as SGHRS and CDR2 as YFSETQ. The CDR3 extends over 16 amino acids. J gave up 4 bases and V 4 bases, and 12 bases lay outside the gene matches. CDR3 in amino acids: CASSPLSSGVPDTQYF. CDR3 in DNA: TGCGCCAGCAGCCCGTTATCGAGCGGGGTCCCAGATACGCAGTATTTT.

This rearrangement joins TRBV9 to TRBJ2-5; 11 bases are a match to TRBD1. The CDR3 has 19 amino acids. Germline V CDR1 and CDR2: SGDLS, YYNGEE. V dropped 0 bases and J dropped 1; count of bases not matched to a gene: 11. The CDR3, as DNA: TGTGCCAGCAGCGTAGCTCTCCCGGGACAGGGGGGAGGCCAAGAGACCCAGTACTTC. Translated: CASSVALPGQGGGQETQYF.

The chain joins TRBV5-1 to TRBJ2-2; 13 positions agree with TRBD2. Unmatched junction bases numbered 14, after V lost 2 bases and J lost 4 bases. Germline V gives CDR1 SGHRS, CDR2 YFSETQ. This CDR3 contains 20 residues. CDR3 bases: TGCGCCAGCAGCTTCGATGGGGCCCGACTAGCGGGGGGACCCACCGGGGAGCTGTTTTTT. It encodes CASSFDGARLAGGPTGELFF.

This clonotype was observed many times. The chain joins TRBV7-2 to TRBJ2-7; 7 bases match TRBD1. Trimming at V came to 6 bases and at J to 2 bases, leaving 10 bases not matched to a gene. Germline lookup yields CDR1 SGHTA and CDR2 FQGNSA. This CDR3 has 15 amino acids. DNA of the CDR3: TGTGCCAGCAGGTCTACCGGGACAGACGCCTACGAGCAGTACTTC. Translated, it gives CASRSTGTDAYEQYF.